This is a list of T cell receptor beta chains from one sample in a study of blood T cells in healthy people across ages. MiXCR, applied by TCRdb to the 5' RACE reads, yields one record per CDR3 protein. Counted here are approximately 700,000 distinct CDR3 sequences, roughly 30% occurring once; the ten biggest clones make up 15%. The specimen was blood. These receptors were taken from a woman of 80 years or more in good health. Both conserved end residues are part of each CDR3. D genes are given only for firm matches. A clone size is listed for some rows: how often the clone was seen (once, few, many), or a class if it is expanded.

NA	TRBJ1-3	NA	TRBV5-1	TGCGCCAGCAGCTTGGCCAATATCGGCTCTGGAAACACCATATATTTT	CASSLANIGSGNTIYF
NA	TRBJ2-3	once	TRBV7-9	TGTGCCAGCAGCTTAGAAGTAAGCGGAGATACGCAGTATTTT	CASSLEVSGDTQYF
NA	TRBJ2-7	NA	TRBV6-6	TGTGCCAGCAGCCCCGGGGGCAGGGGAATTTACGAGCAGTACTTC	CASSPGGRGIYEQYF
TRBD1	TRBJ2-3	NA	TRBV20-1	TGCAGTGCCCAAAGCGGACAGGGAGCAACAGATACGCAGTATTTT	CSAQSGQGATDTQYF
TRBD1	TRBJ2-5	NA	TRBV7-6	TGTGCCAGCAGCTTAGCCGGGACAGCATCCGAGGAGCAGTACTTC	CASSLAGTASEEQYF
NA	TRBJ2-4	many	TRBV15	TGTGCCACCAGCAGAGATCGGGTCCAAAGCATTCAGTACTTC	CATSRDRVQSIQYF
TRBD1	TRBJ2-7	many	TRBV6-5	TGTGCCAGCAGTCTCTCGACAGGGAGCTCCTACGAGCAGTACTTC	CASSLSTGSSYEQYF
TRBD1	TRBJ1-1	few	TRBV6-5	TGTGCCAGCAGGCAAGACAGGGGGCGTCTGGGCACTGAAGCTTTCTTT	CASRQDRGRLGTEAFF
NA	TRBJ2-1	NA	TRBV20-1	TGCAGTGCTCGTCAAGGTGGGAGTGATGGTGAGCAGTTCTTC	CSARQGGSDGEQFF
TRBD2	TRBJ2-5	many	TRBV20-1	TGCAGTGCTAGACTCCTCCTCGGATCGGTAGCGGGGATTCAAGAGACCCAGTACTTC	CSARLLLGSVAGIQETQYF
TRBD1	TRBJ2-5	many	TRBV5-1	TGCGCCAGCAGCCGGGGACAGGGAGGAGAGACCCAGTACTTC	CASSRGQGGETQYF
TRBD2	TRBJ2-3	few	TRBV11-2	TGTGCCAGCAGCTATACACTAGCGGGGGGCTCTAGCACAGATACGCAGTATTTT	CASSYTLAGGSSTDTQYF
NA	TRBJ1-2	many	TRBV7-3	TGTGCCAGCAGCTTAACCCCGGGCAGCAGCTATGGCTACACCTTC	CASSLTPGSSYGYTF
NA	TRBJ1-5	few	TRBV6-2/TRBV6-3	TGTGCCAGCAGTTACAGGGGACCCGCAAGTCAGCCCCAGCATTTT	CASSYRGPASQPQHF
NA	TRBJ1-1	many	TRBV6-6	TGTGCCAGCAGTCCGAGACAGGTGGGAAACACTGAAGCTTTCTTT	CASSPRQVGNTEAFF
TRBD2	TRBJ2-1	NA	TRBV27	TGTGCCAGCAGCTTAGAGGGTTGGGCTAGCGGGGGCGGAAATGAGCAGTTCTTC	CASSLEGWASGGGNEQFF
TRBD2	TRBJ2-7	many	TRBV5-1	TGCACCAGCAGCTTGACGAGCGGGGGACGTAGCTCCTACGAGCAGTACTTC	CTSSLTSGGRSSYEQYF